This record covers a single T cell receptor beta chain. Antigen specificity is unknown. The data were obtained in a study of cytomegalovirus exposure and HLA in healthy donors. Study outcomes and limitations: Trimming of TCR beta V- and J-genes showed a link, identified in a later analysis, to a missense DCLRE1C variant. It was assumed in the presence/absence analyses that sequencing depth was roughly uniform across donors. Likely technical artifact: a cluster of highly shared sequence variants. It was reported that TCR beta sequences correctly inferred the HLA-A and HLA-B alleles for most subjects.

The CDR3 is made up of 15 amino acids. Germline V gene sequence: CDR1 SGHTS, CDR2 YDEGEE. The V and J ends lost 4 bases and 9 bases respectively, with 19 bases between them. Primers for the PCR totalled 60 Vbeta and 13 Jbeta. Sequencing used immunoSEQ multiplex PCR; TCRdb keeps in-frame clones, though not all of them. The sample consists of 140,000 or so clones, about two thirds of them appearing once. The chain uses TRBV5-8 and TRBJ1-4; unclear D gene. This receptor was taken from a man aged 60 to 75 in good health and CMV-seronegative. The sequencing input was PBMCs. The CDR3, as DNA: TGTGCCAGCAGCCTGAGGACTCAGTTGGGCCAAAAACTGTTTTTT. Amino acids: CASSLRTQLGQKLFF.